This TCR beta chain was profiled in a study of regulatory T cells in long-lasting Graves disease. General observations from the study: Newly diagnosed disease favored TRBV20-1 and TRBJ2-1 over persistent disease. The work looked only at peripheral blood and did not look at thyroid tissue.

This clonotype was seen repeatedly, ten times or more. The antigen remains undetermined. V shed 0 bases and J shed 4 bases, with 7 bases lying between them. The CDR3 spans 13 residues. Germline V gene lookup returns CDR1 KGHSH and CDR2 LQKENI. Both iRepertoire HTBI primers and Arm-PCR of CDR3 regions were used to build the TCR beta libraries. TCRdb called the multiplex PCR reads again in MiXCR, with one record for every CDR3 protein. The repertoire has some 460,000 distinct CDR3 sequences, about 17% of them found once; the top ten carry more than 9%. The time point was: newly diagnosed GD, antithyroid drugs for less than 3 months. Following extraction of RNA from PBMCs, that RNA was used to make the TCR library. This sample also appeared in a second study, on T cells in Graves' hyperthyroidism and ophthalmopathy.

The clonotype originates from a middle-aged man with Graves disease. The input for sequencing was peripheral blood mononuclear cells (PBMCs), taken at new diagnosis, from a patient treated with antithyroid drugs. The rearrangement joins TRBV18 to TRBJ2-7; no firm D call. The CDR3 DNA reads TGTGCCAGCTCACCACCTCGGCTGTACGAGCAGTACTTC. Its translation: CASSPPRLYEQYF. The entire variable domain, with the rest obtained from reference TRBV18 and TRBJ2-7, is as follows: NAGVMQNPRHLVRRRGQEARLRCSPMKGHSHVYWYRQLPEEGLKFMVYLQKENIIDESGMPKERFSAEFPKEGPSILRIQQVVRGDSAAYFCASSPPRLYEQYFGPGTRLTVT.